This T cell receptor (beta chain) came from a study of cytomegalovirus exposure and HLA in healthy donors. The length of the CDR3 is 13 residues. Germline V CDR1 and CDR2: SEHNR, FQNEAQ (reference sequence). V lost 5 bases and J lost 5; bases outside the gene matches: 3. Study results and caveats: Earlier analysis found most TCR beta V segments productive about 87% or about 30% of the time. When presence/absence was analysed, sequencing depth was taken to be roughly uniform across donors.

To note about this clone: As yet, its antigen is unknown.

Researchers ran the PCR with 60 Vbeta and 13 Jbeta primers. Assay: immunoSEQ multiplex PCR; the TCRdb copy retains only in-frame clones and omits some. The repertoire holds about 130,000 clones, with 80% as singletons. The rearrangement uses TRBV7-9 and TRBJ2-7, with TRBD1 matching 10 bases. This receptor was taken from a woman aged 40 to 49 in good health and CMV-seronegative. Sequencing was carried out using PBMCs. The CDR3 bases are TGTGCCAGCAGCCCCGGGACAGGGGACGAGCAGTACTTC. Translating gives CASSPGTGDEQYF.